The clone carrying this TCR beta chain was detected only a few times. These data originate in a study of human T cells and chemical hapten exposure. MiXCR was run by TCRdb on the RACE reads, yielding one entry per CDR3 protein. The sample consists of roughly 98,000 distinct CDR3 sequences, 9.5% to 15% of them appearing once. The sample's time point: patch test 1, 2 weeks after DPC sensitization. The sample's treatment: therapeutic diphenylcyclopropenone sensitization with weekly scalp DPC. The length of the CDR3 is 15 residues. Germline V gene sequence: CDR1 SGDLS, CDR2 YYNGEE. The V and J ends lost 0 bases and 2 bases, in that order; junction bases with no gene match: 3.

This chain uses TRBV9 with TRBJ2-7; TRBD2 agrees at 9 bases. Sequenced here: whole blood, sampled in connection with sensitization to the hapten diphenylcyclopropenone (DPC). The TCR comes from a woman in her 40s with alopecia areata. Some clones in this sample may be carry-over from other donors' samples. Here the CDR3 DNA reads TGTGCCAGCAGCGTAGGGGGACTAGCAACCTACGAGCAGTACTTC. Amino acid sequence: CASSVGGLATYEQYF.